This TCR beta chain was identified during a study of cytomegalovirus exposure and HLA in healthy donors. On the study more broadly: An earlier analysis identified 120 million or so unique TCR beta sequences in 150 million to 200 million T cells.

Study results and limitations: A later analysis, which compared TCR beta chains of equal frequency, found the HLA-associated ones more clonally expanded.

Germline CDR1 reads MNHEY; CDR2 reads SVGAGI. CDR3 length: 13 amino acids. J gave up 6 bases and V 0 bases, and 0 bases lay outside the gene matches. Primers for the PCR totalled 60 Vbeta and 13 Jbeta. In the original workflow: The count from a later analysis was some 83 million unique TCR beta chains, some 12 million of them shared. Libraries were prepared by immunoSEQ multiplex PCR; TCRdb keeps only in-frame clonotypes and omits some of them. That table supplies the V and J calls and clone size; D and trimming were determined from the DNA. The data show approximately 130,000 clones, approximately 75% seen once. In this sample, this clone turned up many times. What it binds is not known.

The sequencing input was PBMCs. V usage is TRBV6-5 and J usage is TRBJ2-3; 7 nucleotides align to TRBD1. The TCR sequence derives from a male donor in good health and CMV-seronegative. DNA of the CDR3: TGTGCCAGCAGTTACTCGGACAGGGATACGCAGTATTTT. Residues: CASSYSDRDTQYF.